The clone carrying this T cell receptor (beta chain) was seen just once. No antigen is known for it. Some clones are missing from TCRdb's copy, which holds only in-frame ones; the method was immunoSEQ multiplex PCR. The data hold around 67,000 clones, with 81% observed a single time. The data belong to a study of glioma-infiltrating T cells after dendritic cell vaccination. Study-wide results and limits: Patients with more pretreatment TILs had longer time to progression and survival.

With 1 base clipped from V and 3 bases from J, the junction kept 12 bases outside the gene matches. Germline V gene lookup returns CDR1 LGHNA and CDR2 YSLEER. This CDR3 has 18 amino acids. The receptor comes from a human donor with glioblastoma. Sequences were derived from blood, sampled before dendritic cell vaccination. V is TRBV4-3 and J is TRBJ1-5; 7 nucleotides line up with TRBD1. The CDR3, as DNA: TGCGCCAGCAGCCAAGTGGTCCAGGACAGGCGAAACAATCAGCCCCAGCATTTT. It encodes CASSQVVQDRRNNQPQHF.